The text below deals with one T cell receptor beta chain. These data belong to a study of regulatory T cells in long-lasting Graves disease. Regarding time point: persistent/refractory GD, antithyroid drugs over 5 years with positive TRAb. Following extraction of RNA from PBMCs, that RNA was used to make the TCR library. Investigators prepared the TCR beta libraries by applying iRepertoire HTBI primers and Arm-PCR of CDR3 regions. TCRdb fed the multiplex PCR reads into MiXCR, producing one record per CDR3 protein. The data contain 300,000 or so distinct CDR3 sequences, 15% to 20% of them singletons. The CDR3 runs 15 residues. The junction had 6 bases not matched to a gene; V was cut back by 5 bases and J by 4 bases. Germline loops: CDR1 SEHNR, CDR2 FQNEAQ (reference sequence).

Specimen: peripheral blood mononuclear cells (PBMCs), collected when the disease was refractory, from a patient treated with antithyroid drugs. The genes are TRBV7-9 and TRBJ1-4, with 8 positions matching TRBD1. The sequence came from a female donor with Graves disease. In nucleotides, the CDR3 is TGTGCCAGCAGCCCAGGACAGGGACTTAATGAAAAACTGTTTTTT. Its protein is CASSPGQGLNEKLFF. Drawing the rest from reference TRBV7-9 and TRBJ1-4, the complete variable domain is DTGVSQNPRHKITKRGQNVTFRCDPISEHNRLYWYRQTLGQGPEFLTYFQNEAQLEKSRLLSDRFSAERPKGSFSTLEIQRTEQGDSAMYLCASSPGQGLNEKLFFGSGTQLSVL.